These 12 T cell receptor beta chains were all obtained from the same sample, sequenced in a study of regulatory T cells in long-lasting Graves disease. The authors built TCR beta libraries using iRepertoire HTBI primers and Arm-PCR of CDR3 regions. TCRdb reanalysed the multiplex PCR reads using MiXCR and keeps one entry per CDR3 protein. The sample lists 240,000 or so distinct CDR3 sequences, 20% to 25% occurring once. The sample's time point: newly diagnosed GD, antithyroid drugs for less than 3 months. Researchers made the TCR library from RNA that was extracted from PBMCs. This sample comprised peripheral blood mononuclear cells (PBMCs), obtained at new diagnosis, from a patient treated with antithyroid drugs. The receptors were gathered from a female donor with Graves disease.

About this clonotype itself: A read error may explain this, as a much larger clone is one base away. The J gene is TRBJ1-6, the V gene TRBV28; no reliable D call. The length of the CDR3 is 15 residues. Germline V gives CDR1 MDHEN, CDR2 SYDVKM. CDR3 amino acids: CASSFGSSYNSPLRF. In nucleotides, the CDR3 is TGTGCCAGCAGTTTTGGCAGCTCCTATAATTCACCCCTCCGCTTT. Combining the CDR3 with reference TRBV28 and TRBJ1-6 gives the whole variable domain DVKVTQSSRYLVKRTGEKVFLECVQDMDHENMFWYRQDPGLGLRLIYFSYDVKMKEKGDIPEGYSVSREKKERFSLILESASTNQTSMYLCASSFGSSYNSPLRFGNGTRLTVT.

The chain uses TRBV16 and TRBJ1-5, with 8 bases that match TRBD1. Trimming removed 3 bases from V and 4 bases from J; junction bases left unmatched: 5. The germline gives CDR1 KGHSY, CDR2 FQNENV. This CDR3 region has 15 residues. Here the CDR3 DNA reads TGTGCCAGCAGCCATCCGGGACAGGAAAATCAGCCCCAGCATTTT. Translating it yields CASSHPGQENQPQHF.

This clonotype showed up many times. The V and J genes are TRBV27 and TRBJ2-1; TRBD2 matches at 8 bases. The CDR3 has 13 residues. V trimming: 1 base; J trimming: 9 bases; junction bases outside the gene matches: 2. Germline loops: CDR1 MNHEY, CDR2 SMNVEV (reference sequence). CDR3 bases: TGTGCCAGCAGTTTATGGCGGGAGGCTGAGCAGTTCTTC. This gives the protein CASSLWREAEQFF.

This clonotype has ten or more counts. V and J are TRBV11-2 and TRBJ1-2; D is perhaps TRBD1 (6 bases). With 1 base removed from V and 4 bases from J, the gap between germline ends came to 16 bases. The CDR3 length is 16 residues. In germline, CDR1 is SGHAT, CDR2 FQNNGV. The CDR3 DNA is TGTGCCAGCAGCTTAGGGACAGCTAGAACCTTCTATGGCTACACCTTC. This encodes CASSLGTARTFYGYTF.

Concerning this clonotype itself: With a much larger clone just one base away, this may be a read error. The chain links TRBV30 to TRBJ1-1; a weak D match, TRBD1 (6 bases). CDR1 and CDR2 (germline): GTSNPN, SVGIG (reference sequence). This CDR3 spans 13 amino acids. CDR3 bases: TGTGCCAGGAGTGAACAGGGAGGTACTGAAGCTTTCTTT. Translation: CARSEQGGTEAFF.

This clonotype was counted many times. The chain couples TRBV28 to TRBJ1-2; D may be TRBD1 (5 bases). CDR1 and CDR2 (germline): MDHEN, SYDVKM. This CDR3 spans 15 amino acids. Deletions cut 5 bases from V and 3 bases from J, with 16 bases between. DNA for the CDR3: TGTGCCAGCAGTCTCTCAGCGGGGGTGTACTATGGCTACACCTTC. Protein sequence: CASSLSAGVYYGYTF.

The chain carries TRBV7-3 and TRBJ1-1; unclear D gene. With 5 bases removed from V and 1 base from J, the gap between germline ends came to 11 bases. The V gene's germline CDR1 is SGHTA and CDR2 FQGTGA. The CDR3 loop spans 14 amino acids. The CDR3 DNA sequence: TGTGCCAGCAGCCCAAGTGCGGGGAACACTGAAGCTTTCTTT. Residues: CASSPSAGNTEAFF.

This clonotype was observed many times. The CDR3 DNA follows: TGTGCCAGCAGTGCTACTAGGACCTCCACAGATACGCAGTATTTT. It is translated as CASSATRTSTDTQYF. The chain has TRBV2 and TRBJ2-3; D perhaps matches TRBD2 (5 bases). Trimming stripped 4 bases from V and 2 bases from J, with 13 bases between. Per germline, CDR1 SNHLY and CDR2 FYNNEI. This CDR3 spans 15 amino acids.

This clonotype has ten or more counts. This chain's CDR3 is CASSGGAYGYTF. CDR3 DNA sequence: TGTGCCAGCAGCGGAGGTGCCTATGGCTACACCTTC. The chain couples TRBV7-9 to TRBJ1-2; D gene ambiguous. Germline CDR1 and CDR2: SEHNR and FQNEAQ (reference sequence). Trimming stripped 5 bases from V and 4 bases from J, with 8 bases between. This CDR3 has 12 amino acids.

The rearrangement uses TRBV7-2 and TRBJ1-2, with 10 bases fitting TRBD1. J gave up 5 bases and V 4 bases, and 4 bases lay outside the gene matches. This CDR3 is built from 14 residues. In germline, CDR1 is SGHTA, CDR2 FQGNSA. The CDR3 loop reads CASSSGQGRYGYTF. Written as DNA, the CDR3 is TGTGCCAGCAGCTCGGGACAGGGGAGGTATGGCTACACCTTC.

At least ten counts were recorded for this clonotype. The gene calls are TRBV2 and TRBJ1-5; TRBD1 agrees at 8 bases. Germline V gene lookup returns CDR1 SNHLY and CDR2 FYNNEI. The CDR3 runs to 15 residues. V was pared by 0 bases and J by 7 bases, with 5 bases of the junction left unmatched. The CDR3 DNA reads TGTGCCAGCAGTGAAGCGAGGGCAGGGGGCCAGCCCCAGCATTTT. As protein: CASSEARAGGQPQHF.

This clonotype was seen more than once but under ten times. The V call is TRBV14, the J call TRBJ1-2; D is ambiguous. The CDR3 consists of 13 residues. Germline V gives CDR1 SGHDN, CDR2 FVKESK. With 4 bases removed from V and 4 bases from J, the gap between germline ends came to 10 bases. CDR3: CASSPGRSYGYTF. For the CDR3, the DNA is TGTGCCAGCAGCCCCGGCAGGTCCTATGGCTACACCTTC.